Listed below are T cell receptor beta chains from one sample, sequenced in a study of CD8 T cells in ankylosing spondylitis. TCRdb re-called the 5' RACE reads with MiXCR, one entry per CDR3 protein. The data contain 700,000 to 1,000,000 distinct CDR3 sequences, about 12% of them seen just once; the ten biggest clones take up 0.51%. The sequenced sample consisted of blood, either unsorted or a sorted T cell fraction (not recorded which). The receptor source for this set is a male donor with ankylosing spondylitis. Both conserved end residues are part of each CDR3. The D gene is left open where the match is weak. A row's size may be missing; if present it is once, few, many or a size class.

clone size	J gene	V gene	CDR3 length	D gene	CDR3 DNA	CDR3 protein
NA	TRBJ2-4	TRBV28	14	TRBD1	TGTGCCAGCACCCCGACAGGGGTAAAAAACATTCAGTACTTC	CASTPTGVKNIQYF
many	TRBJ1-5	TRBV7-2	14	NA	TGTGCCAGCAGCTTAAGGTCAGGTGATCAGCCCCAGCATTTT	CASSLRSGDQPQHF
NA	TRBJ2-1	TRBV11-3	16	TRBD2	TGTGCCAGCAGCTTAGACGGGCTAGCGGGTCGGGATGAGCAGTTCTTC	CASSLDGLAGRDEQFF
NA	TRBJ2-5	TRBV5-1	15	TRBD1	TGCGCCAGCAGCTTACCGGGACAGGCGCAAGAGACCCAGTACTTC	CASSLPGQAQETQYF
few	TRBJ1-2	TRBV20-1	13	TRBD1	TGCAGTGCTCGGGACAGGGAGTACTATGGCTACACCTTC	CSARDREYYGYTF
NA	TRBJ1-1	TRBV19	14	TRBD1	TGTGCCAGTAGTATGGACAGGGATAACACTGAAGCTTTCTTT	CASSMDRDNTEAFF
few	TRBJ2-3	TRBV2	13	NA	TGTGCCAGCATAAGGGTCCGCACAGATACGCAGTATTTT	CASIRVRTDTQYF
NA	TRBJ2-5	TRBV5-6	13	NA	TGTGCCAGCACCCGAACCCTGGAAGAGACCCAGTACTTC	CASTRTLEETQYF
few	TRBJ2-2	TRBV11-2	11	NA	TGTGCCAGCAGCGTCCGGGGGGAGCTGTTTTTT	CASSVRGELFF
few	TRBJ2-3	TRBV11-2	15	TRBD2	TGTGCCAGCAGCTACCAGCGGGGAGGCACAGATACGCAGTATTTT	CASSYQRGGTDTQYF
NA	TRBJ1-5	TRBV4-3	15	NA	TGCGCTCCTATACGTCGGGGGCCTAGCAATCAGCCCCAGCATTTT	CAPIRRGPSNQPQHF
few	TRBJ1-2	TRBV20-1	12	NA	TGCAGTGCTCCTCAGGAAGGATATGGCTACACCTTC	CSAPQEGYGYTF
NA	TRBJ2-7	TRBV28	13	NA	TGTGCCAGCAGTCCCCGGATGTCCTACGAGCAGTACTTC	CASSPRMSYEQYF
few	TRBJ2-7	TRBV28	14	NA	TGTGCCAGCAGTCTCTTAGGACACAACTACGAGCAGTACTTC	CASSLLGHNYEQYF
many	TRBJ1-1	TRBV9	15	NA	TGTGCCAGCAGCGTAGTGGGGGGGGGGAACACTGAAGCTTTCTTT	CASSVVGGGNTEAFF
few	TRBJ1-1	TRBV7-2	14	NA	TGTGCCAGCAGCCCGAGGGGATGGAGCACTGAAGCTTTCTTT	CASSPRGWSTEAFF
many	TRBJ2-3	TRBV5-5	14	TRBD2	TGTGCCAGCAGCATAGTCGTAGCGGGAGGTTTGATGTATTTT	CASSIVVAGGLMYF
few	TRBJ1-2	TRBV4-1	15	NA	TGCGCCAGCAGCTCGACCAGGGTATCCAACTATGGCTACACCTTC	CASSSTRVSNYGYTF
many	TRBJ2-3	TRBV24-1	13	NA	TGTGCCACCGGGGACGAAAGCACAGATACGCAGTATTTT	CATGDESTDTQYF
once	TRBJ2-7	TRBV15	15	NA	TGTGCCACCAGCAGAGAGCGGTCTTCCTTCTACGAGCAGTACTTC	CATSRERSSFYEQYF
NA	TRBJ2-3	TRBV5-4	16	TRBD1	TGTGCCAGCAGCTTGGGGACAGGGATCAACACAGATACGCAGTATTTT	CASSLGTGINTDTQYF
few	TRBJ1-2	TRBV2	14	TRBD1	TGTGCCAGCAGAGAGGGACAGCTTAACTATGGCTACACCTTC	CASREGQLNYGYTF
NA	TRBJ1-2	TRBV20-1	15	TRBD1	TGCAGTGCTACCAGGGGGCTTTTAGTGAACTATGGCTACACCTTC	CSATRGLLVNYGYTF
NA	TRBJ1-2	TRBV28	13	TRBD1	TGTGCCAGCAGTTTATGGACAGGGGAAGGCTACACCTTC	CASSLWTGEGYTF
NA	TRBJ2-7	TRBV4-2	13	NA	TGTGCCAGCAGCCAAGGTGGCTCGAACGAGCAGTACTTC	CASSQGGSNEQYF
NA	TRBJ2-1	TRBV9	15	TRBD2	TGTGCCAGCAGCGTAGTCGTTAGCGGGGGAGGTGAGCAGTTCTTC	CASSVVVSGGGEQFF
many	TRBJ1-2	TRBV20-1	15	NA	TGCAGTGCTAGAGATCTTAGGGATTGGCAGTATGGCTACACCTTC	CSARDLRDWQYGYTF
many	TRBJ1-1	TRBV4-2	16	NA	TGTGCCAGCAGTCCCGGCGGGGGGCGAGTGAACACTGAAGCTTTCTTT	CASSPGGGRVNTEAFF